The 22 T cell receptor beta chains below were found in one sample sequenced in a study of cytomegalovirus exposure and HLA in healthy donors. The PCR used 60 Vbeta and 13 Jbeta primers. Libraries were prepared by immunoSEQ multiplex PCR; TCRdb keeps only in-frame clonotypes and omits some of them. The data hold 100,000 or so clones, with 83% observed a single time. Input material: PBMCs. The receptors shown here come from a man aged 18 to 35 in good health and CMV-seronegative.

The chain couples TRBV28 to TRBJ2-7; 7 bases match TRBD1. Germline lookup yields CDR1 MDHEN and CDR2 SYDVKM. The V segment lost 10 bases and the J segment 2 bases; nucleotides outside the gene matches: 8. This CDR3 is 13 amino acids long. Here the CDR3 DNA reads TGTGCCACAACGCCGGGACAGACCTACGAGCAGTACTTC. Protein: CATTPGQTYEQYF.

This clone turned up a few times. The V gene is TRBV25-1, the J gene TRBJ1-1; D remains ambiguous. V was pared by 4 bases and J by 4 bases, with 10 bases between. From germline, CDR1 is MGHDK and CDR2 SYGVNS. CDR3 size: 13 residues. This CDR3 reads CASSGQISTEAFF. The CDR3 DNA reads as TGTGCCAGCAGTGGCCAGATCAGCACTGAAGCTTTCTTT.

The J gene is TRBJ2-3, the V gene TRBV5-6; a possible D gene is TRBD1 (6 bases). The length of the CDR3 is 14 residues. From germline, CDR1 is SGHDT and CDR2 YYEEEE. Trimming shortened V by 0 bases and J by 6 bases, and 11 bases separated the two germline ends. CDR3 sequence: CASSLDQGTDTQYF. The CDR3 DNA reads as TGTGCCAGCAGCTTGGATCAGGGGACGGATACGCAGTATTTT.

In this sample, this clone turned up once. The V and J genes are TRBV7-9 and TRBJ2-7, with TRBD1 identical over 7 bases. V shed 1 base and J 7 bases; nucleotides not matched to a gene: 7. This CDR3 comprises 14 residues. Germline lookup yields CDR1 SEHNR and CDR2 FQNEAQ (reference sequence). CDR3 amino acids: CASSLELGGGEQYF. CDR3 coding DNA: TGTGCCAGCAGCTTAGAGTTAGGGGGCGGGGAGCAGTACTTC.

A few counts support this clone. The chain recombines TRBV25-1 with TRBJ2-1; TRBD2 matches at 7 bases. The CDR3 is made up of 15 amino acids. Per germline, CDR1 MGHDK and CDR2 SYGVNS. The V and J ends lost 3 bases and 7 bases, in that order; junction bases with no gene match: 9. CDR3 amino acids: CASSDVGGSGNEQFF. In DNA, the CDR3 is TGTGCCAGCAGTGATGTGGGAGGGAGTGGGAATGAGCAGTTCTTC.

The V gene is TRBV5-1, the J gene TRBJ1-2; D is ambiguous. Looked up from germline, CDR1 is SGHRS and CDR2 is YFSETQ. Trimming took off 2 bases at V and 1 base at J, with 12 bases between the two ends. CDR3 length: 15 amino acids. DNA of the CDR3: TGCGCCAGCAGCTTAAGTCCGCCAGTTAACTATGGCTACACCTTC. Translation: CASSLSPPVNYGYTF.

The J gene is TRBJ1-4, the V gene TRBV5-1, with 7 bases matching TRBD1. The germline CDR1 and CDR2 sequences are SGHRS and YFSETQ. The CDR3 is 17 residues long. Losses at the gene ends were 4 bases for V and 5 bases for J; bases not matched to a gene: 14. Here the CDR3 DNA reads TGCGCCAGCAGCCTGAGGGAGGCAGGGGGTTTGAATGAAAAACTGTTTTTT. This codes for CASSLREAGGLNEKLFF.

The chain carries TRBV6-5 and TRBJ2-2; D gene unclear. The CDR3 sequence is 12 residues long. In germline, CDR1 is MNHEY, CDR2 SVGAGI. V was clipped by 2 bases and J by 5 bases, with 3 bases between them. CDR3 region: CASSYQTGELFF. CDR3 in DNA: TGTGCCAGCAGTTACCAGACCGGGGAGCTGTTTTTT.

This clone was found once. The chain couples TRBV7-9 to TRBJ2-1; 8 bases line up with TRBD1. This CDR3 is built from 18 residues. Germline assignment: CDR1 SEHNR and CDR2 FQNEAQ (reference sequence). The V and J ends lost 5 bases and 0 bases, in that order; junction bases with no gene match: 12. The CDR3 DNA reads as TGTGCCAGCAGCGCCTTACAGGGGGTGACCAGCTCCTACAATGAGCAGTTCTTC. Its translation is CASSALQGVTSSYNEQFF.

Written as DNA, the CDR3 is TGTGCCAGCAGCTTGGTGCTAGCGAGTCACACAGATACGCAGTATTTT. Translating gives CASSLVLASHTDTQYF. This rearrangement joins TRBV5-6 to TRBJ2-3; D might be TRBD2 (6 bases). V was clipped by 0 bases and J by 2 bases, with 13 bases between them. Germline V gene data show CDR1 as SGHDT and CDR2 as YYEEEE. The CDR3 contains 16 residues.

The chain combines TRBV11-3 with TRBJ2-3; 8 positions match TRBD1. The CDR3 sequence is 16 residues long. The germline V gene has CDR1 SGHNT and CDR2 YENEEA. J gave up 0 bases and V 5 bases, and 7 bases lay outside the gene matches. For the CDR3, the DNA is TGTGCCAGCAGCCCAAGACAGGGGCATAGCACAGATACGCAGTATTTT. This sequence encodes CASSPRQGHSTDTQYF.

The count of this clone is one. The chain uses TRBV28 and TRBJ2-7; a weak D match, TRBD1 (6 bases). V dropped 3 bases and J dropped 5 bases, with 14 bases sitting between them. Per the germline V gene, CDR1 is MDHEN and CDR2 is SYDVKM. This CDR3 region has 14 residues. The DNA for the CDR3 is TGTGCCAGCAGTTTGCAGGGGAATATGGACGAGCAGTACTTC. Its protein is CASSLQGNMDEQYF.

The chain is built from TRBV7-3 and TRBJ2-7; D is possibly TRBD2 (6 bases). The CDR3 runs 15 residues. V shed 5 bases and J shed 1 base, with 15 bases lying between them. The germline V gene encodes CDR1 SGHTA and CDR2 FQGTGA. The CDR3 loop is CASSPGPSVSYEQYF. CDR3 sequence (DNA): TGTGCCAGCAGCCCGGGGCCTAGCGTATCCTACGAGCAGTACTTC.

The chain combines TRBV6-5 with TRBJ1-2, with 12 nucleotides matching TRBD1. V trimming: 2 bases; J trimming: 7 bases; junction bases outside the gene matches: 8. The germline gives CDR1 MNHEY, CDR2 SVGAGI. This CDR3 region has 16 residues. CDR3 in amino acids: CASSYGTGQGAFGYTF. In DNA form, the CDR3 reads TGTGCCAGCAGTTACGGAACGGGACAGGGGGCTTTTGGCTACACCTTC.

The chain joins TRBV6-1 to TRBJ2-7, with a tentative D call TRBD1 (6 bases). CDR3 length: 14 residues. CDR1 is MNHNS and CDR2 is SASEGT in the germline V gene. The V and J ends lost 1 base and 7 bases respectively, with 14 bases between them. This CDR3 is CASSEVRQVKEQYF. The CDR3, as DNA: TGTGCCAGCAGTGAAGTCAGACAGGTTAAAGAGCAGTACTTC.

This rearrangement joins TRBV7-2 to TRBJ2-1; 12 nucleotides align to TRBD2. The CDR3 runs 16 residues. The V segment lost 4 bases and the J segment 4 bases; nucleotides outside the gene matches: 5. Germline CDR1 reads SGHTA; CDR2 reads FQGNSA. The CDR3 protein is CASSSGLAGIYNEQFF. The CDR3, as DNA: TGTGCCAGCAGCTCTGGACTAGCGGGGATTTACAATGAGCAGTTCTTC.

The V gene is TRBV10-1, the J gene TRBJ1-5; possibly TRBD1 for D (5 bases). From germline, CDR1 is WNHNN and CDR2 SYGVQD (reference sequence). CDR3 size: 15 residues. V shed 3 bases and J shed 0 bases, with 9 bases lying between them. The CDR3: CASSEQDYSNQPQHF. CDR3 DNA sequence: TGCGCCAGCAGTGAACAGGACTATAGCAATCAGCCCCAGCATTTT.

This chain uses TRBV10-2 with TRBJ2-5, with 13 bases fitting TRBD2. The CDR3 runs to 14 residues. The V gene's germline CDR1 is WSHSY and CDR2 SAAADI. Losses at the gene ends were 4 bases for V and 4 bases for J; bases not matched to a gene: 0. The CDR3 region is CASSGTSGRETQYF. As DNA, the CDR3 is TGCGCCAGCAGTGGGACTAGCGGGAGAGAGACCCAGTACTTC.

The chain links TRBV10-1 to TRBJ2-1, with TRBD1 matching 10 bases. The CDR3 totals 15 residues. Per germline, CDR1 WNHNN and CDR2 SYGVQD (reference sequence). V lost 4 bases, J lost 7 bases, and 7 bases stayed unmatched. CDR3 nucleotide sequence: TGCGCCAGCAGTGCTTGGGACAGGGGAATTAATGAGCAGTTCTTC. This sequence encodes CASSAWDRGINEQFF.

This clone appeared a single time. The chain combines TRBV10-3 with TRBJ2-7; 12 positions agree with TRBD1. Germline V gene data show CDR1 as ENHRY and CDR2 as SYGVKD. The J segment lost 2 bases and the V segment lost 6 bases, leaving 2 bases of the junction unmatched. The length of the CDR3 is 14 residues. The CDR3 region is CAISGTGGTYEQYF. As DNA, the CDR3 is TGTGCCATCAGCGGGACAGGGGGCACCTACGAGCAGTACTTC.

For the CDR3, the DNA is TGTGCCAGCAGGACGACAGCTATCTATGGCTACACCTTC. It specifies CASRTTAIYGYTF. The rearrangement joins TRBV6-1 to TRBJ1-2; tentative D call: TRBD1 (5 bases). The CDR3 length is 13 residues. Germline CDR1 and CDR2: MNHNS and SASEGT. V shed 6 bases and J shed 4 bases, with 12 bases lying between them.

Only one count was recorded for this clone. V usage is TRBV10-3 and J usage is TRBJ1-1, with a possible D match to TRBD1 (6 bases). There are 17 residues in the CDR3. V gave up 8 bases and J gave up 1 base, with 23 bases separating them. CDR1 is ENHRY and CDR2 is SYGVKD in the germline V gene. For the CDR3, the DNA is TGTGCCATCCAAAGGGGGTTCCTTCTTGGAGGGAACACTGAAGCTTTCTTT. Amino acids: CAIQRGFLLGGNTEAFF.